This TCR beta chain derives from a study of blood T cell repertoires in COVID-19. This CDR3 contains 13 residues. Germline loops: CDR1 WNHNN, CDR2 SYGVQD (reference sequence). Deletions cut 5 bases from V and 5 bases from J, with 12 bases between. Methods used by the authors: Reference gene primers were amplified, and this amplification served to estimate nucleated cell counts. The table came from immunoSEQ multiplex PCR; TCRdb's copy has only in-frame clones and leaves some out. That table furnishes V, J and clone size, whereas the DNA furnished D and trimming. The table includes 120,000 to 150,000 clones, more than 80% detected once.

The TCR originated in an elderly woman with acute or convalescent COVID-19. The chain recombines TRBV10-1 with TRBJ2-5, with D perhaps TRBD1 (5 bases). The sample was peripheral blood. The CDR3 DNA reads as TGCGCCAGCAGTACCAGGGTTGGGGAGACCCAGTACTTC. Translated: CASSTRVGETQYF.